The 14 T cell receptor beta chains below all came from one sample that was sequenced in a study of cytomegalovirus exposure and HLA in healthy donors. PCR was performed using 60 Vbeta and 13 Jbeta primers. Sequenced by immunoSEQ multiplex PCR; TCRdb stores in-frame clones only, minus some. The profile covers approximately 100,000 clones, with about 78% appearing a single time and 9% to 15% taken by the ten largest. What was sequenced was PBMCs. Source of these receptors: a woman aged 40 to 50 in good health and CMV-seropositive.

This clone has more than one count but fewer than ten. V gene TRBV6-5 combines with J gene TRBJ2-7; possibly TRBD2 for D (5 bases). Germline CDR1 and CDR2: MNHEY and SVGAGI. V lost 8 bases, J lost 3 bases, and 20 bases lay in between. This CDR3 region has 15 residues. The CDR3 spells CASRPGGRTLYEQYF. CDR3 in DNA: TGTGCCAGCCGCCCTGGTGGGAGAACCCTCTACGAGCAGTACTTC.

The table lists this clone with a few counts. The rearrangement uses TRBV5-1 and TRBJ1-2; 7 nucleotides agree with TRBD1. Germline V gene sequence: CDR1 SGHRS, CDR2 YFSETQ. The CDR3 loop spans 15 amino acids. The V segment lost 2 bases and the J segment 2 bases; nucleotides outside the gene matches: 6. CDR3 loop: CASSFGPGQNYGYTF. The CDR3 DNA is TGCGCCAGCAGCTTTGGACCGGGACAGAACTATGGCTACACCTTC. Using reference TRBV5-1 and TRBJ1-2 for the parts outside the CDR3, the full variable domain is KAGVTQTPRYLIKTRGQQVTLSCSPISGHRSVSWYQQTPGQGLQFLFEYFSETQRNKGNFPGRFSGRQFSNSRSEMNVSTLELGDSALYLCASSFGPGQNYGYTFGSGTRLTVV.

As DNA, the CDR3 is TGTGCCAGTAGTCATATAACGGGGTATAGCAATCAGCCCCAGCATTTT. Encoded protein: CASSHITGYSNQPQHF. This rearrangement joins TRBV19 to TRBJ1-5, with D hard to call. Per the germline V gene, CDR1 is LNHDA and CDR2 is SQIVND (reference sequence). Trimming shortened V by 5 bases and J by 0 bases, and 14 bases separated the two germline ends. This CDR3 has 16 residues.

This rearrangement joins TRBV18 to TRBJ1-5; TRBD1 is a possible D gene (6 bases). The CDR3 totals 14 residues. Germline V gives CDR1 KGHSH, CDR2 LQKENI. Trimming shortened V by 5 bases and J by 0 bases, and 8 bases separated the two germline ends. The CDR3 spells CASSMDSSNQPQHF. CDR3 coding DNA: TGTGCCAGCTCAATGGACAGTAGCAATCAGCCCCAGCATTTT.

This clone was counted at least ten times. V is TRBV14 and J is TRBJ1-4; no firm D call. The CDR3 consists of 22 residues. V was clipped by 0 bases and J by 0 bases, with 26 bases between them. CDR1 SGHDN and CDR2 FVKESK come from the germline V gene. In DNA form, the CDR3 reads TGTGCCAGCAGCCAAGATAGGGAGGCGAGGTTCCGGTTCGGGGCAACTAATGAAAAACTGTTTTTT. This codes for CASSQDREARFRFGATNEKLFF.

V is TRBV5-1 and J is TRBJ2-1, with TRBD1 matching over 9 bases. CDR3 length equals 16 residues. CDR1 is SGHRS and CDR2 is YFSETQ in the germline V gene. Trimming cost V 3 bases and J 0 bases; bases outside gene matches: 4. CDR3 residues: CASSSGQGRSYNEQFF. The CDR3 DNA is TGCGCCAGCAGCTCAGGACAGGGGCGCTCCTACAATGAGCAGTTCTTC.

The V gene is TRBV4-1, the J gene TRBJ2-5; D is possibly TRBD1 (6 bases). The J call is uncertain, as TRBJ2-7 better fits the DNA end. The germline CDR1 and CDR2 sequences are MGHRA and YSYEKL. This CDR3 region has 15 residues. CDR3 amino acids: CASRISSTGGPEQYF. Written as DNA, the CDR3 is TGCGCCAGCAGAATCTCTTCGACAGGTGGGCCCGAGCAGTACTTC.

This clone appeared a few times. The rearrangement uses TRBV5-1 and TRBJ1-2, with D perhaps matching TRBD1 (5 bases). Trimming shortened V by 0 bases and J by 2 bases, and 5 bases separated the two germline ends. The CDR3 spans 13 residues. Germline V lookup: CDR1 SGHRS, CDR2 YFSETQ. The CDR3 loop reads CASSLEGNYGYTF. CDR3 nucleotides: TGCGCCAGCAGCTTGGAGGGGAACTATGGCTACACCTTC.

The rearrangement joins TRBV14 to TRBJ2-7; D unresolved. The CDR3 is made up of 14 amino acids. V lost 2 bases, J lost 6 bases, and 14 bases lay in between. Germline CDR1 reads SGHDN; CDR2 reads FVKESK. Here the CDR3 DNA reads TGTGCCAGCAGCCAAAGGTCAGGCCCGTTCGAGCAGTACTTC. Its translation: CASSQRSGPFEQYF. The full variable domain, completed using reference TRBV14 and TRBJ2-7, is EAGVTQFPSHSVIEKGQTVTLRCDPISGHDNLYWYRRVMGKEIKFLLHFVKESKQDESGMPNNRFLAERTGGTYSTLKVQPAELEDSGVYFCASSQRSGPFEQYFGPGTRLTVT.

The rearrangement links TRBV7-2 to TRBJ2-7, with TRBD1 identical over 7 bases. CDR1 and CDR2 (germline): SGHTA, FQGNSA. This CDR3 is 15 amino acids long. V shed 4 bases and J 3 bases; nucleotides not matched to a gene: 9. CDR3 protein: CASSSRQGIGYEQYF. As DNA, the CDR3 is TGTGCCAGCAGCTCCCGACAGGGCATCGGCTACGAGCAGTACTTC.

V and J are TRBV5-1 and TRBJ1-5; 7 bases fit TRBD1. CDR1 and CDR2 from the germline V gene are SGHRS and YFSETQ. The CDR3 runs 13 residues. J gave up 4 bases and V 4 bases, and 2 bases lay outside the gene matches. The CDR3 region has the DNA TGCGCCAGCAGCAGGGGGCCAAATCAGCCCCAGCATTTT. Translated, it gives CASSRGPNQPQHF.

The gene calls are TRBV11-2 and TRBJ1-1; tentatively, D is TRBD1 (5 bases). This CDR3 region has 13 residues. With 6 bases removed from V and 5 bases from J, the gap between germline ends came to 13 bases. Looked up from germline, CDR1 is SGHAT and CDR2 is FQNNGV. The CDR3 sequence: CASSIGVTTEAFF. CDR3 sequence (DNA): TGTGCCAGCAGTATAGGGGTAACTACTGAAGCTTTCTTT.

The genes are TRBV2 and TRBJ1-6; no clear D gene. The CDR3 consists of 11 residues. Trimming removed 6 bases from V and 8 bases from J, with 5 bases in between. Germline-derived CDR1 and CDR2 are SNHLY and FYNNEI. CDR3 region: CASSLDSPLHF. In DNA, the CDR3 is TGTGCCAGCAGCCTTGATTCACCCCTCCACTTT.

With regard to this clone: A junction end diverges from the germline sequence, so it may reflect a read error. CDR3 DNA: TGTGCCAGCAGCTCCCAAAACACGACACCGTTTAATTTC. Translating gives CASSSQNTTPFNF. The chain joins TRBV7-9 to TRBJ1-2, with D hard to call. Germline CDR1 and CDR2: SEHNR and FQNEAQ (reference sequence). The CDR3 spans 13 residues.